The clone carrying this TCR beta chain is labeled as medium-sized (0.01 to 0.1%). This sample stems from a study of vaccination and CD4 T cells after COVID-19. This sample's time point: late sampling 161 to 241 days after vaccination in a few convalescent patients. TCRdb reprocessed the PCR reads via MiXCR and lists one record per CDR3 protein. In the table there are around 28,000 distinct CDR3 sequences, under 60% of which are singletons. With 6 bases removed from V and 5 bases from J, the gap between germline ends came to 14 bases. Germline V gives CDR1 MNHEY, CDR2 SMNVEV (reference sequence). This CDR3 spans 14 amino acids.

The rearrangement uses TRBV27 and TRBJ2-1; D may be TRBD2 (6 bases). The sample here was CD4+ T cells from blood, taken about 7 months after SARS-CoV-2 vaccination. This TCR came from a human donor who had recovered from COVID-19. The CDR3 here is CASRPGTVHNEQFF. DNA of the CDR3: TGTGCCAGCAGACCCGGGACTGTACACAATGAGCAGTTCTTC.